The following is a T cell receptor (beta chain) sequence with its context. Its antigen remains unknown. The data were obtained in a study of human T cells and chemical hapten exposure. Study in general: Variability of per-sample TCR yields stemmed mainly from small differences in pooled library volume.

A single record per CDR3 protein comes from TCRdb applying MiXCR to the RACE reads. Of fewer than 150,000 distinct CDR3 sequences listed, 12% are singletons. Study-wide points: Among expanded TCRs, significantly more large CDR3 similarity clusters formed than among controls. TCRs exceeding 1 in 1000 frequency stayed unchanged with DPC sensitization.

V lost 1 base, J lost 12 bases, and 8 bases stayed unmatched. The CDR3 covers 13 residues. The V gene's germline CDR1 is SNHLY and CDR2 FYNNEI. As for time point: patch test 2, 6 weeks after DPC sensitization. This sample's treatment: therapeutic diphenylcyclopropenone sensitization with weekly scalp DPC. The J gene is TRBJ1-1, the V gene TRBV2; TRBD1 aligns across 7 bases. The sequenced sample was whole blood, obtained in connection with sensitization to the hapten diphenylcyclopropenone (DPC). The origin of this receptor is a woman aged 45-60 years with alopecia areata. Some clones in this sample may be carry-over from other donors' samples. The CDR3 here is CASSEERTGEPFF. CDR3 bases: TGTGCCAGCAGTGAAGAGAGAACAGGGGAACCTTTCTTT.